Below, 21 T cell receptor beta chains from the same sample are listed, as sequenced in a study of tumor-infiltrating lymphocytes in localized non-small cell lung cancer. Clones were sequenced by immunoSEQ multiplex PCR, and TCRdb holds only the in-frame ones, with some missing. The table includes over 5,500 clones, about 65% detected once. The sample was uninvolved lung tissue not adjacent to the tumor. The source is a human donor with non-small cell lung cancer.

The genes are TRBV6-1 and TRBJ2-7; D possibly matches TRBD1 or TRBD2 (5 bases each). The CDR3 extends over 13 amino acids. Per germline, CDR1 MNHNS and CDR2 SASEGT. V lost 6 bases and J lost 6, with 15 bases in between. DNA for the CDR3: TGTGCCAGCAGCCTCGGGACGGGATTCGAGCAGTACTTC. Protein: CASSLGTGFEQYF.

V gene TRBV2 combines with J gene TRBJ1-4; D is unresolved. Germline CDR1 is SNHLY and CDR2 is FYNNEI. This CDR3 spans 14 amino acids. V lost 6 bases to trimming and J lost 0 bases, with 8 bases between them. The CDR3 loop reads CASRPSATNEKLFF. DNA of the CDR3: TGTGCCAGCAGACCCAGTGCAACTAATGAAAAACTGTTTTTT.

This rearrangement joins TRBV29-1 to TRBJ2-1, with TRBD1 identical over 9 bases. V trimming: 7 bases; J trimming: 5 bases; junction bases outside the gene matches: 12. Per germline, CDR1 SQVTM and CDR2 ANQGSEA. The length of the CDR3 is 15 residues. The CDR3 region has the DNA TGCAGCGCTGGGGGGGACAGGGCCGCTCACAATGAGCAGTTCTTC. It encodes CSAGGDRAAHNEQFF.

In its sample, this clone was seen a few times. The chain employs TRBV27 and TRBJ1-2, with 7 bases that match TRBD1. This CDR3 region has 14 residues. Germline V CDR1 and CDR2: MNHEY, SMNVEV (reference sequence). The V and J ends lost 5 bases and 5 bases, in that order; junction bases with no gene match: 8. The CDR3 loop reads CASSPGQVYYGYTF. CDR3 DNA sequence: TGTGCCAGCAGTCCTGGACAGGTATATTATGGCTACACCTTC.

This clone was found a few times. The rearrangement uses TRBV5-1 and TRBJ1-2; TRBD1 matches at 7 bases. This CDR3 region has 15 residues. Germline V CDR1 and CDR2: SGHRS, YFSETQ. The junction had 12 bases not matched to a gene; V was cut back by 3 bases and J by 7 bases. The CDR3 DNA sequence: TGCGCCAGCAGCTGGGGGGGGACAGATGATTTTGGCTACACCTTC. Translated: CASSWGGTDDFGYTF.

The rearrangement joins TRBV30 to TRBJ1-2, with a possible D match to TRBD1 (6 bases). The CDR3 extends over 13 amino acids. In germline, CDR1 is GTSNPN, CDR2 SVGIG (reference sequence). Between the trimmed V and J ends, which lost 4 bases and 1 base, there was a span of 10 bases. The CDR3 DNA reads TGTGCCTGGACACAGGGATTTAACTATGGCTACACCTTC. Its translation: CAWTQGFNYGYTF.

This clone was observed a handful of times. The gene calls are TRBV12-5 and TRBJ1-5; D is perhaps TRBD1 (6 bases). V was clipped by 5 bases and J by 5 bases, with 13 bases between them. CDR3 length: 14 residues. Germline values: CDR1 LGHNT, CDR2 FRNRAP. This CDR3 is CASGTTGRDQPQHF. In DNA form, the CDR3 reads TGTGCTAGTGGTACCACAGGGCGAGATCAGCCCCAGCATTTT.

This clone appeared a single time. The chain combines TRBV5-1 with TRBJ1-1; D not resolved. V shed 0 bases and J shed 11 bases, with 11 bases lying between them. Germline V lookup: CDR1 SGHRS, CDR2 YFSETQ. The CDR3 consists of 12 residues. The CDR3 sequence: CASSLEGRWAFF. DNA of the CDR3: TGCGCCAGCAGCTTGGAAGGCAGGTGGGCTTTCTTT.

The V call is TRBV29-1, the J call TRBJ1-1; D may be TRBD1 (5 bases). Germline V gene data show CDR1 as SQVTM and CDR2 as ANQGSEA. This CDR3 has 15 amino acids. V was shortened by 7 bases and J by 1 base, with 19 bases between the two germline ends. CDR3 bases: TGCAGCGCAAGGGGAGGGATAACCTCGAACACTGAAGCTTTCTTT. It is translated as CSARGGITSNTEAFF.

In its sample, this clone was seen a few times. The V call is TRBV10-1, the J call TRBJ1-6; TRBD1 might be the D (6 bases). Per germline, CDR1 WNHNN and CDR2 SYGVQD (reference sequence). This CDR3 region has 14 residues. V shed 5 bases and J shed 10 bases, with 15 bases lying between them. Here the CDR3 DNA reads TGCGCCAGCAGTTCCACAGGGAGCAAGTCACCCCTCCACTTT. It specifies CASSSTGSKSPLHF.

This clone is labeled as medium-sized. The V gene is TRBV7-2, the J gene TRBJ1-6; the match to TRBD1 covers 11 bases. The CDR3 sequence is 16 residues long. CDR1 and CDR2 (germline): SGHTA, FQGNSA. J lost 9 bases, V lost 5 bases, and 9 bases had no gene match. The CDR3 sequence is CASSPAHGTGGSPLHF. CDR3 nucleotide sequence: TGTGCCAGCAGCCCCGCCCACGGGACAGGGGGTTCACCCCTCCACTTT.

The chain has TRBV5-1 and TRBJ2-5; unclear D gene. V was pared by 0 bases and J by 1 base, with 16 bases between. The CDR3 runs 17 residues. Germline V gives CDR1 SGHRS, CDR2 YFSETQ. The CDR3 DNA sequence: TGCGCCAGCAGCTTGGCCTCCACTGTGGACCTCCAAGAGACCCAGTACTTC. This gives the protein CASSLASTVDLQETQYF.

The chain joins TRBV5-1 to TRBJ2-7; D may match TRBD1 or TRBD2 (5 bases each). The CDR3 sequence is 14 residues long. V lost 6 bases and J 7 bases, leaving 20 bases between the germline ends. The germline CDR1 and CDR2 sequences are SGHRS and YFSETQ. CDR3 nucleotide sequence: TGCGCCAGCACCTTCACGGGGCACGACCGAGAGCAGTACTTC. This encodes CASTFTGHDREQYF.

The CDR3 sequence: CATSRGGNTEAFF. In DNA form, the CDR3 reads TGTGCCACCAGCAGAGGTGGGAACACTGAAGCTTTCTTT. The chain recombines TRBV15 with TRBJ1-1; no clear D. The CDR3 length is 13 residues. The germline V gene encodes CDR1 LNHNV and CDR2 YYDKDF (reference sequence). The germline V and J ends were trimmed by 1 base and 1 base, with 4 bases remaining between them. The variable domain in full, with the rest retrieved from reference TRBV15 and TRBJ1-1, is DAMVIQNPRYQVTQFGKPVTLSCSQTLNHNVMYWYQQKSSQAPKLLFHYYDKDFNNEADTPDNFQSRRPNTSFCFLDIRSPGLGDTAMYLCATSRGGNTEAFFGQGTRLTVV.

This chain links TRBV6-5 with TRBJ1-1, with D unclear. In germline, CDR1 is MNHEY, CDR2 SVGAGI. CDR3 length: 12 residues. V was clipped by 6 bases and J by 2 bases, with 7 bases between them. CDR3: CASSYHNTEAFF. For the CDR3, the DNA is TGTGCCAGCAGCTACCACAACACTGAAGCTTTCTTT.

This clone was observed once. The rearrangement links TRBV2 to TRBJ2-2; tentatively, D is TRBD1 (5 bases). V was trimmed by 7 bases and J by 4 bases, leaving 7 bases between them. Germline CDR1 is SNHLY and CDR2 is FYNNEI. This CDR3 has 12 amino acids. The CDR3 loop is CASNTGTGELFF. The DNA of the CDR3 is TGTGCCAGCAATACAGGCACCGGGGAGCTGTTTTTT. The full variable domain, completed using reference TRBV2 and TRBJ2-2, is EPEVTQTPSHQVTQMGQEVILRCVPISNHLYFYWYRQILGQKVEFLVSFYNNEISEKSEIFDDQFSVERPDGSNFTLKIRSTKLEDSAMYFCASNTGTGELFFGEGSRLTVL.

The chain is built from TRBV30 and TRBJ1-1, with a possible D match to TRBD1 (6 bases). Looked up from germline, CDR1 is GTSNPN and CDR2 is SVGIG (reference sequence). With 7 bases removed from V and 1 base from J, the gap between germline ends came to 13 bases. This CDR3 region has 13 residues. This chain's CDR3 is CALTWTANTEAFF. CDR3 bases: TGTGCCTTAACATGGACAGCGAACACTGAAGCTTTCTTT.

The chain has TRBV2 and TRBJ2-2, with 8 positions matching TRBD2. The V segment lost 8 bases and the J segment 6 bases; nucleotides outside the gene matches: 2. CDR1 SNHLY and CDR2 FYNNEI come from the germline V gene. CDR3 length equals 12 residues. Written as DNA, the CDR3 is TGTGCCAGCCCGGGGGGGCCCGGGGAGCTGTTTTTT. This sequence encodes CASPGGPGELFF. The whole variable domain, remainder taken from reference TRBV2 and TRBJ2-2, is EPEVTQTPSHQVTQMGQEVILRCVPISNHLYFYWYRQILGQKVEFLVSFYNNEISEKSEIFDDQFSVERPDGSNFTLKIRSTKLEDSAMYFCASPGGPGELFFGEGSRLTVL.

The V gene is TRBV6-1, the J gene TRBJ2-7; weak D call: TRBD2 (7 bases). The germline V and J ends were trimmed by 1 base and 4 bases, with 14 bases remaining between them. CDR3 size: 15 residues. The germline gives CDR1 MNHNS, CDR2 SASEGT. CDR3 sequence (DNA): TGTGCCAGCAGTGAAGTGGGGGGGGGCCCTTACGAGCAGTACTTC. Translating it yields CASSEVGGGPYEQYF.

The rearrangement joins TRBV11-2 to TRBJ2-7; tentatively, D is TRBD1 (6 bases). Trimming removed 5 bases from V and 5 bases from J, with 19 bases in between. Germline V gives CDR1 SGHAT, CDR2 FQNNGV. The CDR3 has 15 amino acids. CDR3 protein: CASSPTRQANNEQYF. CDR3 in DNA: TGTGCCAGCAGCCCAACCCGACAGGCCAACAACGAGCAGTACTTC. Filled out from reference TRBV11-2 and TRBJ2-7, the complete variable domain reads EAGVAQSPRYKIIEKRQSVAFWCNPISGHATLYWYQQILGQGPKLLIQFQNNGVVDDSQLPKDRFSAERLKGVDSTLKIQPAKLEDSAVYLCASSPTRQANNEQYFGPGTRLTVT.

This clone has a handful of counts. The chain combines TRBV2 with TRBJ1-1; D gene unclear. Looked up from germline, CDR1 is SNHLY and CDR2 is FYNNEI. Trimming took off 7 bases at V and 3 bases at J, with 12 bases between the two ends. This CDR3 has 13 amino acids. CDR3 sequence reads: CASTILGDTEAFF. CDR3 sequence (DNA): TGTGCCAGCACGATATTGGGAGACACTGAAGCTTTCTTT.